This T cell receptor beta chain was retrieved from a study of T cell responses to AZD1222 COVID-19 vaccine. About the research overall: Second-dose intervals of approximately 4 or approximately 12 weeks were pooled.

Germline V CDR1 and CDR2: LNHDA, SQIVND (reference sequence). The CDR3 length is 13 residues. The ends were cut back, 3 bases at V and 6 bases at J, with 11 bases in the middle. Profiled with immunoSEQ multiplex PCR; TCRdb holds only in-frame clones, not every one. The sample has 100,000 to 150,000 clones; around 91% are singletons. Study-level points and caveats: Nearly half of spike-specific TCRs reportedly target unmutated variant regions.

As to this clone: Its target is unknown.

The source was peripheral blood, collected on day 0 of AZD1222 vaccination. The origin of this receptor is an adult in good health. V gene TRBV19 combines with J gene TRBJ1-1; D is undetermined. CDR3: CASSIYSPAEAFF. In DNA form, the CDR3 reads TGTGCCAGTAGTATTTACTCCCCAGCTGAAGCTTTCTTT.